This paragraph reports one T cell receptor beta chain. The antigen is not known. The data originate from a study of siplizumab effects on memory and regulatory T cells. Points from the study as a whole: Naive T cells seemed more diverse than memory cells; they also seemed major alloresponse contributors. Alloreactive sequences traceable to unstimulated CD4+ memory cells were significantly reduced by siplizumab. Naive or memory phenotype was unassignable for roughly 75-95% of proliferating CD4+ or CD8+ clones.

Data came from immunoSEQ multiplex PCR; TCRdb stores just in-frame clones and leaves some out. Among 90,000 to 120,000 clones listed, about 91% were seen once. The germline CDR1 and CDR2 sequences are SEHNR and FQNEAQ (reference sequence). V was clipped by 2 bases and J by 0 bases, with 7 bases between them. This CDR3 spans 15 amino acids. The rearrangement links TRBV7-9 to TRBJ2-2; D is undetermined. This receptor was taken from a human donor in good health. Sequenced sample: Tregs sorted from blood. CDR3 sequence reads: CASSLTQANTGELFF. The CDR3 DNA follows: TGTGCCAGCAGCTTAACTCAAGCGAACACCGGGGAGCTGTTTTTT.